This is a list of T cell receptor beta chains from one sample in a study of shared clonotypes between healthy human individuals. The assay was immunoSEQ multiplex PCR, and TCRdb's table has in-frame clones only and misses some. Among fewer than 2.5 million clones listed, approximately 93% were seen once. Sequencing was done on a sample of naive CD4+ T cells from PBMCs. Every receptor here comes from a man between 18 and 35 years old in good health. Some clones in this sample may be carry-over from other donors' samples. CDR3s include the opening cysteine and the closing phenylalanine or tryptophan. The order of the fields is D gene, CDR3 length, clone size, J gene, V gene, CDR3 protein, CDR3 DNA. The D gene is left open where the match is weak. Expanded clones are given a class, and other clones once, few, many or no size at all.

TRBD2 14 NA TRBJ2-1 TRBV6-1 CASVRGDYYNEQFF TGTGCCAGCGTTCGCGGGGACTATTACAATGAGCAGTTCTTC
NA 15 NA TRBJ2-2 TRBV19 CASKTLGENTGELFF TGTGCCAGTAAAACCCTAGGAGAGAACACCGGGGAGCTGTTTTTT
NA 15 NA TRBJ1-1 TRBV28 CASSLSPFVATKAFF TGTGCCAGCAGTCTTAGCCCGTTTGTGGCCACTAAAGCTTTCTTT
NA 14 NA TRBJ2-5 TRBV5-6 CASSPVDGIETQYF TGTGCCAGCAGCCCCGTGGACGGTATAGAGACCCAGTACTTC
NA 13 NA TRBJ2-1 TRBV29-1 CSVVGAGQNEQFF TGCAGCGTTGTTGGGGCCGGTCAGAATGAGCAGTTCTTC
TRBD2 16 NA TRBJ2-1 TRBV28 CASSPGGGGTYNEQFF TGTGCCAGCAGCCCTGGGGGGGGAGGGACCTACAATGAGCAGTTCTTC
TRBD1 14 NA TRBJ1-5 TRBV28 CASSTGQDNQPQHF TGTGCCAGCAGTACAGGACAGGACAATCAGCCCCAGCATTTT
NA 11 NA TRBJ2-5 TRBV19 CASSRGETQYF TGTGCCAGTAGTCGAGGAGAGACCCAGTACTTC
NA 16 NA TRBJ2-7 TRBV9 CASSVRPRRDPYEQYF TGTGCCAGCAGCGTAAGGCCCAGGAGGGATCCATACGAGCAGTACTTC
TRBD1 14 NA TRBJ1-1 TRBV30 CAWRRTGPDTEAFF TGTGCCTGGAGAAGGACAGGGCCTGACACTGAAGCTTTCTTT
TRBD1 18 NA TRBJ2-4 TRBV15 CATSRAGLDRGFENIQYF TGTGCCACCAGCAGGGCCGGGTTGGACAGGGGCTTCGAAAACATTCAGTACTTC
NA 13 few TRBJ1-5 TRBV30 CAWSVDSNQPQHF TGTGCCTGGAGTGTCGATAGCAATCAGCCCCAGCATTTT
TRBD1 14 NA TRBJ2-3 TRBV28 CASFGQGATDTQYF TGTGCCAGCTTCGGACAGGGGGCAACAGATACGCAGTATTTT
TRBD1 13 NA TRBJ1-2 TRBV6-6 CASSSRDREGYTF TGTGCCAGCAGTTCCCGGGACAGGGAAGGCTACACCTTC
NA 10 NA TRBJ2-1 TRBV21-1 CASKSDEQFF TGTGCCAGCAAGAGCGATGAGCAGTTCTTC
TRBD1 13 NA TRBJ2-7 TRBV6-6 CASARQGATEQYF TGTGCCAGCGCTCGACAGGGGGCGACCGAGCAGTACTTC
TRBD2 16 NA TRBJ2-7 TRBV11-2 CASSPQPLAGGHEQYF TGTGCCAGCAGCCCCCAGCCCCTAGCGGGAGGGCACGAGCAGTACTTC